This is a list of T cell receptor beta chains from one sample in a study of CD8 T cells in Susac syndrome. A single record per CDR3 protein comes from TCRdb applying MiXCR to the immunoSEQ multiplex PCR reads. In the table there are about 300,000 distinct CDR3 sequences, 92% of which are singletons. Sequences were obtained from CD4+ T cells from PBMCs. All receptors derive from a human donor with multiple sclerosis. Each CDR3 is given with its conserved first and last residue. The D gene is left open where the match is weak. Not every row has a clone size; where given, it reads once, few, many or a size class.

NA	TRBV20-1	TRBJ2-7	NA	CSARDPLSYEQYF	TGCAGTGCTAGAGATCCCCTTTCCTACGAGCAGTACTTC
NA	TRBV5-1	TRBJ2-5	NA	CASSSGGPYQETQYF	TGCGCCAGCAGCTCCGGGGGTCCTTACCAAGAGACCCAGTACTTC
NA	TRBV5-1	TRBJ1-4	once	CASSHADFGEKLFF	TGCGCCAGCAGCCACGCCGACTTCGGCGAAAAACTGTTTTTT
NA	TRBV7-2	TRBJ2-4	few	CASGTSLNIQYF	TGTGCCAGCGGAACTAGCTTAAACATTCAGTACTTC
NA	TRBV4-3	TRBJ2-3	NA	CASSLRDYRGLDTDTQYF	TGCGCCAGCAGCCTGAGGGACTACAGGGGATTAGACACAGATACGCAGTATTTT
NA	TRBV30	TRBJ2-1	NA	CASPRNYNEQFF	TGTGCCTCCCCGAGAAACTACAATGAGCAGTTCTTC
NA	TRBV5-4	TRBJ1-1	NA	CASRVTVNTEAFF	TGTGCCAGCAGAGTCACGGTGAACACTGAAGCTTTCTTT
NA	TRBV3-1	TRBJ2-3	NA	CASSQDLDPPSQYF	TGTGCCAGCAGCCAAGATCTCGACCCTCCCTCGCAGTATTTT
NA	TRBV29-1	TRBJ2-4	NA	CSVEGGTAKNIQYF	TGCAGCGTTGAAGGGGGCACTGCCAAAAACATTCAGTACTTC
NA	TRBV12-3/TRBV12-4	TRBJ1-5	NA	CASSFPGDNQPQHF	TGTGCCAGCAGTTTTCCAGGGGACAATCAGCCCCAGCATTTT
NA	TRBV2	TRBJ1-3	NA	CASSEIGSGNTIYF	TGTGCCAGCAGTGAAATAGGCTCTGGAAACACCATATATTTT
NA	TRBV20-1	TRBJ2-7	NA	CSARGGVARTYEQYF	TGCAGTGCTAGAGGCGGGGTAGCCCGGACCTACGAGCAGTACTTC
TRBD2	TRBV20-1	TRBJ2-2	NA	CSARPSGRTNTGELFF	TGCAGTGCTAGGCCCAGCGGGAGGACGAACACCGGGGAGCTGTTTTTT
NA	TRBV2	TRBJ1-2	NA	CASGRGRQGYTF	TGTGCCAGCGGCCGGGGGAGGCAGGGCTACACCTTC
NA	TRBV20-1	TRBJ1-1	NA	CSARDRTNTEAFF	TGCAGTGCTAGAGATCGAACTAACACTGAAGCTTTCTTT
TRBD1	TRBV5-6	TRBJ2-2	NA	CASRRGQGSTGELFF	TGTGCCAGCAGGCGGGGACAGGGAAGCACCGGGGAGCTGTTTTTT
NA	TRBV12-3/TRBV12-4	TRBJ1-5	NA	CASTGVGQAGGQPQHF	TGTGCCAGCACCGGGGTAGGGCAGGCGGGGGGGCAGCCCCAGCATTTT
NA	TRBV27	TRBJ1-2	NA	CASSPLGENFYGYTF	TGTGCCAGCAGCCCCCTTGGGGAGAACTTCTATGGCTACACCTTC
TRBD2	TRBV20-1	TRBJ2-1	once	CSAYSGGYNEQFF	TGCAGTGCCTATAGCGGGGGGTACAATGAGCAGTTCTTC
TRBD2	TRBV7-9	TRBJ2-1	NA	CASSFSRLAGGGEQFF	TGTGCCAGCAGCTTCAGTCGGCTAGCGGGGGGAGGTGAGCAGTTCTTC
NA	TRBV11-2	TRBJ2-7	NA	CASSSLSDRDRKNEQYF	TGTGCCAGCAGCTCTCTTTCGGACCGGGACCGAAAAAACGAGCAGTACTTC
NA	TRBV5-5	TRBJ2-1	NA	CASSQGTISRNEQFF	TGTGCCAGCAGCCAGGGGACTATAAGTCGGAATGAGCAGTTCTTC
TRBD2	TRBV24-1	TRBJ2-1	NA	CATSDPTGTSGSYNEQFF	TGTGCCACCAGTGATCCGACCGGGACTAGCGGGAGTTACAATGAGCAGTTCTTC
NA	TRBV19	TRBJ1-1	NA	CASTSLTGTGEAFF	TGTGCCAGTACCTCACTCACCGGGACTGGTGAAGCTTTCTTT
NA	TRBV3-1	TRBJ2-7	few	CASSQWADSYEQYF	TGTGCCAGCAGCCAATGGGCAGATTCCTACGAGCAGTACTTC
NA	TRBV7-9	TRBJ2-1	NA	CASSLLGGRAVEQFF	TGTGCCAGCAGCCTACTGGGGGGGCGCGCGGTCGAGCAGTTCTTC
TRBD1	TRBV20-1	TRBJ2-7	NA	CSARVGTGYYEQYF	TGCAGTGCTAGAGTGGGGACAGGCTACTACGAGCAGTACTTC
NA	TRBV6-2/TRBV6-3	TRBJ2-7	NA	CASSYSALPTGTYEQYF	TGTGCCAGCAGTTACTCCGCGCTTCCAACAGGGACCTACGAGCAGTACTTC
NA	TRBV20-1	TRBJ1-4	NA	CSAPKGEKLFF	TGCAGTGCCCCCAAGGGCGAAAAACTGTTTTTT
TRBD1	TRBV6-2/TRBV6-3	TRBJ2-7	NA	CASSYYGTGNEQYF	TGTGCCAGCAGTTACTACGGGACAGGGAACGAGCAGTACTTC
NA	TRBV29-1	TRBJ2-3	NA	CSVGGDWTTTRTDTQYF	TGCAGCGTTGGGGGGGACTGGACGACCACCCGCACAGATACGCAGTATTTT
NA	TRBV5-1	TRBJ1-5	NA	CASSLEGHSNQPQHF	TGCGCCAGCAGCTTGGAGGGGCATAGCAATCAGCCCCAGCATTTT
TRBD1	TRBV7-9	TRBJ2-2	NA	CASSPSRPGQGAGELFF	TGTGCCAGCAGCCCGTCCCGCCCGGGACAGGGGGCCGGGGAGCTGTTTTTT
TRBD2	TRBV3-1	TRBJ2-1	NA	CASSQVLLAGVLNNEQFF	TGTGCCAGCAGCCAAGTTTTACTAGCGGGAGTCTTGAACAATGAGCAGTTCTTC
NA	TRBV20-1	TRBJ2-1	NA	CSALGWRASYNEQFF	TGCAGTGCTCTGGGCTGGCGGGCCTCCTACAATGAGCAGTTCTTC
NA	TRBV12-3/TRBV12-4	TRBJ1-3	NA	CASSLYGGNSLVGNTIYF	TGTGCCAGCAGTTTGTACGGGGGGAATTCTTTGGTTGGAAACACCATATATTTT
NA	TRBV18	TRBJ2-5	NA	CASSTQVAKETQYF	TGTGCCAGCTCCACCCAGGTCGCAAAAGAGACCCAGTACTTC
TRBD2	TRBV7-3	TRBJ2-1	NA	CASSFSAGGVNEQFF	TGTGCCAGCAGCTTTTCAGCGGGAGGGGTCAATGAGCAGTTCTTC
NA	TRBV19	TRBJ2-2	NA	CASRARRTDGDGELFF	TGTGCCAGTAGAGCGCGCCGGACAGACGGGGACGGGGAGCTGTTTTTT
TRBD2	TRBV4-1	TRBJ2-3	NA	CASSQDETSGGITDTQYF	TGCGCCAGCAGCCAAGATGAGACTAGCGGGGGGATCACAGATACGCAGTATTTT
NA	TRBV6-2/TRBV6-3	TRBJ2-4	once	CASSYYVGNKNIQYF	TGTGCCAGCAGTTACTACGTCGGAAACAAAAACATTCAGTACTTC
NA	TRBV20-1	TRBJ1-1	NA	CSASDGQYGTEAFF	TGCAGTGCTAGTGACGGACAGTACGGCACTGAAGCTTTCTTT
TRBD2	TRBV20-1	TRBJ2-1	NA	CSARQAGVLYNEQFF	TGCAGTGCTAGGCAAGCGGGAGTCCTCTACAATGAGCAGTTCTTC
NA	TRBV5-1	TRBJ1-1	NA	CASSLVGQGTEAFF	TGCGCCAGCAGCTTGGTGGGCCAGGGCACTGAAGCTTTCTTT
NA	TRBV21-1	TRBJ2-7	NA	CASSIEDRDWINEQYF	TGTGCCAGCAGCATAGAAGACAGGGATTGGATCAACGAGCAGTACTTC
NA	TRBV6-6	TRBJ1-1	NA	CASSYVSTVGTEAFF	TGTGCCAGCAGTTACGTCTCGACGGTGGGGACTGAAGCTTTCTTT
NA	TRBV7-9	TRBJ1-2	once	CASSLALSGGYTF	TGTGCCAGCAGCTTAGCGCTTAGCGGTGGCTACACCTTC
NA	TRBV5-1	TRBJ2-1	NA	CASSGDSYNEQFF	TGCGCCAGCAGCGGTGACTCCTACAATGAGCAGTTCTTC
NA	TRBV29-1	TRBJ2-3	NA	CSVESLVGGPDTQYF	TGCAGCGTTGAAAGTTTAGTTGGTGGGCCGGATACGCAGTATTTT
NA	TRBV18	TRBJ2-3	few	CASSLGQNTDTQYF	TGTGCCAGCTCACTCGGACAGAACACAGATACGCAGTATTTT
NA	TRBV10-3	TRBJ2-7	few	CAISESGAYEQYF	TGTGCCATCAGTGAGTCAGGGGCCTACGAGCAGTACTTC
NA	TRBV7-3	TRBJ2-1	NA	CASSPGRGRDEQFF	TGTGCCAGCAGCCCTGGTCGCGGCCGCGATGAGCAGTTCTTC
NA	TRBV23-1	TRBJ2-5	NA	CASSRFWETQYF	TGCGCCAGCAGCCGCTTTTGGGAGACCCAGTACTTC
NA	TRBV5-4	TRBJ2-1	NA	CASSPVKGNEQFF	TGTGCCAGCAGCCCCGTCAAGGGCAATGAGCAGTTCTTC
NA	TRBV5-1	TRBJ2-3	NA	CASSLDRGSTDTQYF	TGCGCCAGCAGCTTGGACCGGGGGAGCACAGATACGCAGTATTTT
TRBD1	TRBV7-8	TRBJ2-7	NA	CASSWGTEGYYEQYF	TGTGCCAGCAGCTGGGGGACAGAAGGCTACTACGAGCAGTACTTC
NA	TRBV5-1	TRBJ1-2	few	CASSLSGGDYGYTF	TGTGCCAGCAGCTTAAGTGGGGGGGACTATGGCTACACCTTC
NA	TRBV2	TRBJ1-5	NA	CASSVYWGALNQPQHF	TGTGCCAGCAGTGTTTATTGGGGCGCCCTAAATCAGCCCCAGCATTTT
NA	TRBV20-1	TRBJ2-7	NA	CSASKPGVPSSYEQYF	TGCAGTGCATCGAAACCGGGGGTCCCTAGCTCCTACGAGCAGTACTTC
TRBD1	TRBV30	TRBJ1-2	NA	CAWKGDSPNYGYTF	TGTGCCTGGAAAGGGGACAGTCCTAACTATGGCTACACCTTC